What follows are 27 T cell receptor beta chains derived from one specimen sequenced in a study of CD8+CD57+ T cells in acquired aplastic anemia. The template used for profiling TCR beta VDJ and CDR3 was genomic DNA. One entry per CDR3 protein, called by TCRdb with MiXCR from the reads. The repertoire holds some 170,000 distinct CDR3 sequences, with 45% to 55% as singletons. By flow cytometry, patients selected for sequencing had shown an expansion of CD8+CD57+ cells. Sequences were obtained from sorted CD4+, CD8+, or CD8+CD57+ T cells (not recorded which) from PBMCs. The receptors were sampled from a human donor with aplastic anemia.

The chain joins TRBV20-1 to TRBJ2-5; 8 positions match TRBD2. The germline CDR1 and CDR2 sequences are DFQATT and SNEGSKA (reference sequence). There are 15 residues in the CDR3. With 5 bases clipped from V and 2 bases from J, the junction kept 10 bases outside the gene matches. The CDR3 bases are TGCAGTGCTCGGGGGGGCGTTCGGTGGCAAGAGACCCAGTACTTC. It translates to CSARGGVRWQETQYF.

The chain uses TRBV3-1 and TRBJ2-6; D is unresolved. The V gene lost 4 bases and the J gene lost 2 bases, with 12 bases spanning the gap. CDR3 length: 16 residues. CDR1 and CDR2 (germline): LGHDT, YNNKEL (reference sequence). As DNA, the CDR3 is TGTGCCAGCAGCCGAAAGACGGGCCCTGGGGCCAACGTCCTGACTTTC. This sequence encodes CASSRKTGPGANVLTF. Full variable domain (remainder filled in from reference TRBV3-1 and TRBJ2-6): DTAVSQTPKYLVTQMGNDKSIKCEQNLGHDTMYWYKQDSKKFLKIMFSYNNKELIINETVPNRFSPKSPDKAHLNLHINSLELGDSAVYFCASSRKTGPGANVLTFGAGSRLTVL.

The V call is TRBV7-2, the J call TRBJ2-1; TRBD2 matches 13 bases. This CDR3 has 18 amino acids. After removal of 0 bases from V and 2 bases from J, the junction contained 4 bases not matched to a gene. Germline V CDR1 and CDR2: SGHTA, FQGNSA. CDR3 protein: CASSLAGTSGTPYNEQFF. CDR3 in DNA: TGTGCCAGCAGCTTAGCGGGGACTAGCGGGACACCCTACAATGAGCAGTTCTTC. The variable domain in full, with the rest retrieved from reference TRBV7-2 and TRBJ2-1, is GAGVSQSPSNKVTEKGKDVELRCDPISGHTALYWYRQSLGQGLEFLIYFQGNSAPDKSGLPSDRFSAERTGGSVSTLTIQRTQQEDSAVYLCASSLAGTSGTPYNEQFFGPGTRLTVL.

The chain has TRBV20-1 and TRBJ2-7, with 10 bases that match TRBD2. The CDR3 has 13 amino acids. CDR1 is DFQATT and CDR2 is SNEGSKA in the germline V gene (reference sequence). With V trimmed by 5 bases and J by 3 bases, 4 bases remained unmatched. CDR3: CSAPGLADYEQYF. CDR3 in DNA: TGCAGTGCTCCAGGACTAGCGGACTACGAGCAGTACTTC.

V is TRBV5-6 and J is TRBJ1-1, with D unclear. Germline V gives CDR1 SGHDT, CDR2 YYEEEE. V was pared by 4 bases and J by 4 bases, with 11 bases between. CDR3 length: 13 residues. CDR3 nucleotides: TGTGCCAGCAGCGTGGACGTTAGCACTGAAGCTTTCTTT. Its protein is CASSVDVSTEAFF.

This clonotype has ten or more counts. The chain combines TRBV6-1 with TRBJ1-2; TRBD1 matches at 9 bases. The V segment lost 6 bases and the J segment 7 bases; nucleotides outside the gene matches: 12. The CDR3 consists of 15 residues. Germline V gene data show CDR1 as MNHNS and CDR2 as SASEGT. The chain's CDR3 is CASRPLSQGAGGYTF. The CDR3 DNA sequence: TGTGCCAGCAGGCCCCTCTCACAGGGGGCGGGTGGCTACACCTTC.

This clonotype appeared many times. This chain connects TRBV6-1 to TRBJ1-1, with TRBD1 as a possible D gene (5 bases). Germline CDR1 MNHNS, CDR2 SASEGT. With 7 bases removed from V and 0 bases from J, the gap between germline ends came to 15 bases. The CDR3 totals 15 residues. This CDR3 is CASNVKGLMNTEAFF. The DNA for the CDR3 is TGTGCCAGCAACGTGAAGGGACTCATGAACACTGAAGCTTTCTTT.

J is TRBJ2-7 and V is TRBV19, with TRBD2 matching 10 bases. The V segment lost 6 bases and the J segment 1 base; nucleotides outside the gene matches: 6. CDR1 and CDR2 from the germline V gene are LNHDA and SQIVND (reference sequence). There are 15 residues in the CDR3. The CDR3 DNA sequence: TGTGCCAGTAGCCCCTCTAGCGGGGGTTCCTACGAGCAGTACTTC. Amino acids: CASSPSSGGSYEQYF.

There are many counts of this clonotype. The chain carries TRBV5-5 and TRBJ1-5; D gene uncertain. There are 14 residues in the CDR3. The V end lost 2 bases, the J end lost 3 bases, and 9 bases lay between the germline ends. Looked up from germline, CDR1 is SGHKS and CDR2 is YYEKEE (reference sequence). CDR3 bases: TGTGCCAGCAGCTTACGAGTGTTCAATCAGCCCCAGCATTTT. Protein product: CASSLRVFNQPQHF.

This clonotype was picked up many times. V gene TRBV7-9 combines with J gene TRBJ2-1, with TRBD1 matching 8 bases. CDR1 SEHNR and CDR2 FQNEAQ come from the germline V gene (reference sequence). Losses at the gene ends were 5 bases for V and 4 bases for J; bases not matched to a gene: 13. The CDR3 has 17 amino acids. In DNA, the CDR3 is TGTGCCAGCAGCCCAAGCCCCCAGGGGGCAAGGTACAATGAGCAGTTCTTC. It yields the protein CASSPSPQGARYNEQFF.

This clonotype was seen only a few times. A read error may explain this, as a much larger clone is one base away. The chain has TRBV5-1 and TRBJ1-1, with unresolved D. The CDR3 runs 14 residues. CDR1 is SGHRS, CDR2 YFSETQ, per germline. V was pared by 4 bases and J by 7 bases, with 17 bases between. In DNA form, the CDR3 reads TGCGCCAGCAGCGGTGACGGGGAGGATGGTGAAGCTTTCTTT. Its protein product is CASSGDGEDGEAFF.

The chain has TRBV15 and TRBJ1-5; D might be TRBD1 (5 bases). Germline values: CDR1 LNHNV, CDR2 YYDKDF (reference sequence). The CDR3 has 15 amino acids. Trimming shortened V by 5 bases and J by 1 base, and 12 bases separated the two germline ends. CDR3 residues: CATSAHRDSNQPQHF. CDR3 DNA: TGTGCCACCAGCGCTCACCGGGACAGCAATCAGCCCCAGCATTTT.

This clonotype has a count of ten or more. V and J are TRBV5-5 and TRBJ2-1; no clear D. Germline V gene lookup returns CDR1 SGHKS and CDR2 YYEKEE (reference sequence). With 1 base removed from V and 7 bases from J, the gap between germline ends came to 12 bases. The CDR3 spans 14 residues. The CDR3 sequence: CASSLPGLVNEQFF. CDR3 nucleotides: TGTGCCAGCAGCTTGCCAGGCCTCGTAAATGAGCAGTTCTTC.

The table lists this clonotype with many counts. V is TRBV5-1 and J is TRBJ2-2, with D perhaps being TRBD1 or TRBD2 (5 bases each). CDR3 length equals 15 residues. CDR1 is SGHRS, CDR2 YFSETQ, per germline. V lost 1 base, J lost 3 bases, and 10 bases lay in between. CDR3 DNA: TGCGCCAGCAGCTTGATCCAGGGACACACCGGGGAGCTGTTTTTT. Its protein is CASSLIQGHTGELFF.

This clonotype has more than one count but fewer than ten. V is TRBV6-1 and J is TRBJ2-2; the D gene is possibly TRBD1 (5 bases). The V and J ends lost 4 bases and 6 bases respectively, with 15 bases between them. The CDR3 contains 15 residues. Per germline, CDR1 MNHNS and CDR2 SASEGT. The CDR3 region is CASSVQPQGSGELFF. As DNA, the CDR3 is TGTGCCAGCAGTGTACAACCTCAGGGATCCGGGGAGCTGTTTTTT.

This clonotype was observed many times. The chain has TRBV20-1 and TRBJ1-2; D is possibly TRBD1 (6 bases). Looked up from germline, CDR1 is DFQATT and CDR2 is SNEGSKA (reference sequence). V lost 4 bases to trimming and J lost 3 bases, with 15 bases between them. The CDR3 is 14 amino acids. DNA of the CDR3: TGCAGTGCTATAAAAGCACAGGGAGACTATGGCTACACCTTC. This codes for CSAIKAQGDYGYTF.

Only one count was recorded for this clonotype. The chain has TRBV7-9 and TRBJ2-7; no clear D gene. The CDR3 contains 13 residues. CDR1 and CDR2 from the germline V gene are SEHNR and FQNEAQ (reference sequence). V dropped 6 bases and J dropped 0 bases, with 9 bases sitting between them. The CDR3 loop is CASSQASSYEQYF. The CDR3 DNA sequence: TGTGCCAGCAGTCAGGCTAGCTCCTACGAGCAGTACTTC.

In this sample, this clonotype turned up many times. V gene TRBV5-1 combines with J gene TRBJ2-2, with TRBD2 identical over 14 bases. The trim removed 4 bases at V and 7 bases at J, leaving 6 bases unmatched. Per germline, CDR1 SGHRS and CDR2 YFSETQ. This CDR3 has 16 residues. CDR3 in DNA: TGCGCCAGCAGCACGGGACTAGCGGGGGTTATCGGGGAGCTGTTTTTT. Translated: CASSTGLAGVIGELFF.

This clonotype appeared many times. This rearrangement joins TRBV9 to TRBJ1-1; D not resolved. V dropped 4 bases and J dropped 4 bases, with 8 bases sitting between them. The germline CDR1 and CDR2 sequences are SGDLS and YYNGEE. The CDR3 covers 12 residues. DNA of the CDR3: TGTGCCAGCAGCACCGGGTCCACTGAAGCTTTCTTT. Translating gives CASSTGSTEAFF.

This clonotype was found many times. This rearrangement joins TRBV4-1 to TRBJ2-3; D is unresolved. Germline CDR1 is MGHRA and CDR2 is YSYEKL. The CDR3 runs 16 residues. With 2 bases removed from V and 4 bases from J, the gap between germline ends came to 16 bases. Here the CDR3 DNA reads TGCGCCAGCAGCCAACTCCAAATATCAAGGTCAGATACGCAGTATTTT. Residues: CASSQLQISRSDTQYF.

Remarks on this clonotype: A much larger clone sits a single nucleotide away, making a read error possible. The chain uses TRBV27 and TRBJ1-1; D gene unclear. CDR3 length: 13 amino acids. Germline V lookup: CDR1 MNHEY, CDR2 SMNVEV (reference sequence). The CDR3 loop is CACSLASNTEAFF. The DNA for the CDR3 is TGTGCCTGCAGTTTAGCCAGCAACACTGAAGCTTTCTTT.

The V gene is TRBV7-1, the J gene TRBJ2-1; 12 bases align to TRBD2. TRBV7-1 is an ORF, and what it does is uncertain. This CDR3 is built from 19 residues. V dropped 3 bases and J dropped 0; count of bases not matched to a gene: 9. CDR3 residues: CASSSPSTSGGSSYNEQFF. In nucleotides, the CDR3 is TGTGCCAGCAGCTCTCCTTCGACTAGCGGGGGCAGCTCCTACAATGAGCAGTTCTTC.

At least ten counts were recorded for this clonotype. The genes are TRBV5-1 and TRBJ2-1; a weak D match, TRBD1 (6 bases). With 0 bases removed from V and 5 bases from J, the gap between germline ends came to 12 bases. The germline gives CDR1 SGHRS, CDR2 YFSETQ. The CDR3 contains 15 residues. CDR3 loop: CASSLEGGRNNEQFF. The CDR3, as DNA: TGCGCCAGCAGCTTGGAAGGGGGAAGGAACAATGAGCAGTTCTTC. Full variable domain (remainder filled in from reference TRBV5-1 and TRBJ2-1): KAGVTQTPRYLIKTRGQQVTLSCSPISGHRSVSWYQQTPGQGLQFLFEYFSETQRNKGNFPGRFSGRQFSNSRSEMNVSTLELGDSALYLCASSLEGGRNNEQFFGPGTRLTVL.

The CDR3 sequence is CASSIRTGDEEQYF. CDR3 DNA: TGTGCCAGCAGCATCAGGACAGGGGATGAGGAGCAGTACTTC. This chain joins TRBV7-6 and TRBJ2-7; the match to TRBD1 covers 9 bases. The CDR3 length is 14 residues. V shed 5 bases and J 7 bases; nucleotides not matched to a gene: 9. The V gene's germline CDR1 is SGHVS and CDR2 FNYEAQ.

The gene calls are TRBV7-2 and TRBJ2-7, with 8 bases that match TRBD1. The CDR3 is 12 amino acids. V dropped 5 bases and J dropped 6; count of bases not matched to a gene: 3. CDR1 and CDR2 (germline): SGHTA, FQGNSA. CDR3 region: CASSPDRAEQYF. The CDR3 coding sequence is TGTGCCAGCAGCCCGGACAGGGCCGAGCAGTACTTC.

This clonotype turned up a few times. The J gene is TRBJ1-2, the V gene TRBV2; 7 bases are a match to TRBD1. From germline, CDR1 is SNHLY and CDR2 FYNNEI. The length of the CDR3 is 15 residues. After removal of 8 bases from V and 2 bases from J, the junction contained 11 bases not matched to a gene. CDR3 residues: CASGDTGASNYGYTF. CDR3 DNA: TGTGCCAGCGGAGATACAGGGGCGAGCAACTATGGCTACACCTTC.

The chain recombines TRBV10-2 with TRBJ1-6; 7 bases line up with TRBD1. The CDR3 has 13 amino acids. Germline CDR1 is WSHSY and CDR2 is SAAADI. J was trimmed by 10 bases and V by 3 bases; bases with no gene match: 3. CDR3 DNA: TGCGCCAGCAGTGACCAGGGGGGATCACCCCTCCACTTT. Protein: CASSDQGGSPLHF.